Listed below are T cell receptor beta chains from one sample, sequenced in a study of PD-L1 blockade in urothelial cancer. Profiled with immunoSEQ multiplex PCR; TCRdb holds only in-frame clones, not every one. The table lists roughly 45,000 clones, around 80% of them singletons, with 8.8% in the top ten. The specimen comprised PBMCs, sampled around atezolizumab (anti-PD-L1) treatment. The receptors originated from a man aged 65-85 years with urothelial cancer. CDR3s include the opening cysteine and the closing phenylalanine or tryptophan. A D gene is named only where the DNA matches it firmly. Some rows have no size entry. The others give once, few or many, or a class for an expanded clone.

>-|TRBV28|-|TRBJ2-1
TGTGCCAGCAGGTCCTTTTCCCCGGGACATCCGTTCTTC
CASRSFSPGHPFF
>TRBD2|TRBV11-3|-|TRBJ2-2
TGTGCCAGCAGCCGAGCGGGAGGGCCGTTCGGGGAGCTGTTTTTT
CASSRAGGPFGELFF
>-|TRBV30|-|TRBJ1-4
TGTGCCTGGAGTGACCAGGCAACTAATGAAAAACTGTTTTTT
CAWSDQATNEKLFF
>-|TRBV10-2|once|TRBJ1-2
TGCGCCAGCAGTGACCCGGCGGGGACCCTTAACTATGGCTACACCTTC
CASSDPAGTLNYGYTF
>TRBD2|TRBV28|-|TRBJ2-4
TGTGCCAGCAGTTTAGCGGGAGAGGTCAAAAACATTCAGTACTTC
CASSLAGEVKNIQYF
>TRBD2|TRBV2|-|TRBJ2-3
TGTGCCAGCACCATGCCCACTCTAGCGGAGGTGATCACAGATACGCAGTATTTT
CASTMPTLAEVITDTQYF
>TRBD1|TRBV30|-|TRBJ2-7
TGTGCCTGGAGTGCCGGGACAGGGGAGGGGTACGAGCAGTACTTC
CAWSAGTGEGYEQYF
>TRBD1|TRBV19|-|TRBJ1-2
TGTGCCAGTAGTATAGCCTTCACCCTCGGACAGGGAGGGGGCTACACCTTC
CASSIAFTLGQGGGYTF
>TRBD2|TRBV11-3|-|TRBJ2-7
TGTGCCAGCAGCTTTGCCCTAGCGGGACCCGACGAGCAGTACTTC
CASSFALAGPDEQYF
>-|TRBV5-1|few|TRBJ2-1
TGCGCCAGCAGCTTGGCCGCCTTACACCGCTACAATGAGCAGTTCTTC
CASSLAALHRYNEQFF
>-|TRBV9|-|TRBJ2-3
TGTGCCAGCAGAAGAGCCGGGACTTCAACAGATACGCAGTATTTT
CASRRAGTSTDTQYF
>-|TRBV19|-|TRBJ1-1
TGTGCCAGTTCTCACCCAGGGGAGGGTACTGAAGCTTTCTTT
CASSHPGEGTEAFF
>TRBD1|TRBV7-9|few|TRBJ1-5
TGTGCCAGCACCGGGACAGGGAGTAATCAGCCCCAGCATTTT
CASTGTGSNQPQHF
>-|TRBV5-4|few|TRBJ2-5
TGTGCCAGCAGCTTGAGGGGCCAAGAGACCCAGTACTTC
CASSLRGQETQYF
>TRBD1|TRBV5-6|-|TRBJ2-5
TGTGCCAGCAGCTTGGCCTTCGACAGGGTAGGAGAGACCCAGTACTTC
CASSLAFDRVGETQYF
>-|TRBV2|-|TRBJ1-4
TGTGCCAGCAGTGACCCTGCAGGGTCCAATGAAAAACTGTTTTTT
CASSDPAGSNEKLFF
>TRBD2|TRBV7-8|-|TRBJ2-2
TGTGCCAGCAGCTTAGCGGTGATAGCGGGAGCCACCGGGGAGCTGTTTTTT
CASSLAVIAGATGELFF
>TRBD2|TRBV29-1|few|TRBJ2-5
TGCAGCGCATCTAGCGGGAGCGGGCAAGAGACCCAGTACTTC
CSASSGSGQETQYF
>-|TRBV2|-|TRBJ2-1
TGTGCCAGCAGTCTGACCGGGACAAACGTCTACAATGAGCAGTTCTTC
CASSLTGTNVYNEQFF
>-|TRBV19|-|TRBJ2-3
TGTGCCAGTAGTATCCAGGGGGAGGCAGATACGCAGTATTTT
CASSIQGEADTQYF
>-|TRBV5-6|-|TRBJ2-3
TGTGCCAGCAGCTTGTCCGGCACAGATACGCAGTATTTT
CASSLSGTDTQYF
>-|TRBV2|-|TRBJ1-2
TGTGCCAGCACCAGCCGGGACTTCGGCTATGGCTACACCTTC
CASTSRDFGYGYTF
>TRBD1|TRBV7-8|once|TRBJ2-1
TGTGCCAGCAGCTTAGGGGACAGAAGTAATGAGCAGTTCTTC
CASSLGDRSNEQFF
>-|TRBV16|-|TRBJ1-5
TGTGCCAGCAGCCTGACAGACTTTAGCAATCAGCCCCAGCATTTT
CASSLTDFSNQPQHF
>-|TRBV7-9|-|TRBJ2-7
TGTGCCAGCAGCCTCCCAGGGGGAGGGTACTTC
CASSLPGGGYF
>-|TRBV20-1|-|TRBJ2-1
TGCAGTGCCTCCCCCCCGGAGCAGTTCTTC
CSASPPEQFF
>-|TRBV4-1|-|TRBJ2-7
TGCGCCAGCAGCCGGTCTGAAGGAAGGGAGGAGTACTTC
CASSRSEGREEYF
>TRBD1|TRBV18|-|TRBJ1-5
TGTGCCAGCTCACCACCGGGACAGGGAATGGCCAATCAGCCCCAGCATTTT
CASSPPGQGMANQPQHF
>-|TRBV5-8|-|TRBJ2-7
TGTGCCAGCAGCGGCGGGGACGGTACCTACGAGCAGTACTTC
CASSGGDGTYEQYF
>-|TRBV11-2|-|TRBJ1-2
TGTGCCAGCAGCTTAGATCGAGAGGGGGGGGGCTACACCTTC
CASSLDREGGGYTF
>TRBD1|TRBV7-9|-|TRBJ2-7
TGTGCCAGCAGTCTCGACAGGGGAGGCGCCGAGCAGTACTTC
CASSLDRGGAEQYF
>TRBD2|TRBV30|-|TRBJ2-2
TGTGCCTGGAGTCTAGCGGGTTACGCGAACACCGGGGAGCTGTTTTTT
CAWSLAGYANTGELFF